These T cell receptor beta chains were read from a single sample in a study of cytomegalovirus exposure and HLA in healthy donors. Assay used: immunoSEQ multiplex PCR; TCRdb lists only in-frame clones, some missing. The repertoire table contains tens of thousands of clones. Input material: PBMCs. The receptor set was obtained from a woman aged 40 to 49 in good health and CMV-seropositive. CDR3s leave out the opening cysteine and the closing phenylalanine or tryptophan. The order of the fields is V gene, J gene, D gene, CDR3 protein. D genes are given only for firm matches.

v_call: TRBV19; j_call: TRBJ1-1; d_call: TRBD1; cdr3_aa: ASSRTGGRFAEAF
v_call: TRBV7-6; j_call: TRBJ1-1; d_call: .; cdr3_aa: ASSSGRGGLVLAEAF
v_call: TRBV12-5; j_call: TRBJ2-5; d_call: .; cdr3_aa: ASGRGFGIGETQY
v_call: TRBV5-1; j_call: TRBJ1-1; d_call: TRBD1; cdr3_aa: ASSVGQGGGDTEAF
v_call: TRBV5-1; j_call: TRBJ2-3; d_call: TRBD2; cdr3_aa: ASSSRLAGEDTQY
v_call: TRBV4-2; j_call: TRBJ1-1; d_call: TRBD1; cdr3_aa: ASSQEWDRGDTEAF
v_call: TRBV19; j_call: TRBJ2-1; d_call: TRBD2; cdr3_aa: ASSILAGNEQF
v_call: TRBV30; j_call: TRBJ1-1; d_call: .; cdr3_aa: AWSVRGTEAF
v_call: TRBV29-1; j_call: TRBJ2-1; d_call: TRBD2; cdr3_aa: SVGTSGSSYNEQF
v_call: TRBV7-9; j_call: TRBJ1-4; d_call: TRBD1; cdr3_aa: ASSLVLGTGSEKLF
v_call: TRBV19; j_call: TRBJ1-1; d_call: .; cdr3_aa: ASSPPGRDHAAF
v_call: TRBV9; j_call: TRBJ2-6; d_call: .; cdr3_aa: ASSPRTGVAGANVLT
v_call: TRBV7-3; j_call: TRBJ1-1; d_call: .; cdr3_aa: ASSLNQANTEAF
v_call: TRBV27; j_call: .; d_call: TRBD2; cdr3_aa: ASRTLAGGSYEQY
v_call: TRBV2; j_call: TRBJ2-7; d_call: TRBD2; cdr3_aa: ASSPGTSGYEQY
v_call: TRBV5-6; j_call: TRBJ1-2; d_call: .; cdr3_aa: ASSPGTTGTYGYT
v_call: TRBV27; j_call: TRBJ2-3; d_call: .; cdr3_aa: ASSLSEDRPREY
v_call: TRBV19; j_call: TRBJ2-2; d_call: .; cdr3_aa: ASSIGAERATGELF
v_call: TRBV5-1; j_call: TRBJ2-7; d_call: TRBD2; cdr3_aa: ASSKRESSYEQY
v_call: TRBV5-4; j_call: TRBJ2-7; d_call: .; cdr3_aa: ASSFRQSEQY
v_call: TRBV11-3; j_call: TRBJ2-1; d_call: .; cdr3_aa: ASSLAGAAYNEQF
v_call: TRBV28; j_call: TRBJ2-5; d_call: .; cdr3_aa: ASSPPGADLSGTQY
v_call: TRBV19; j_call: TRBJ1-1; d_call: TRBD1; cdr3_aa: ASSMGQGATEAF
v_call: TRBV5-1; j_call: .; d_call: TRBD1; cdr3_aa: ASRSPGQATYEQY
v_call: TRBV5-5; j_call: TRBJ1-1; d_call: TRBD1; cdr3_aa: ASSFGQGARTEAF
v_call: TRBV5-4; j_call: TRBJ1-3; d_call: .; cdr3_aa: ASSPGSRSGNTIY
v_call: TRBV28; j_call: TRBJ1-2; d_call: .; cdr3_aa: ASSLVSRGYGYT
v_call: TRBV11-2; j_call: TRBJ1-2; d_call: .; cdr3_aa: ASSSLSRYLLRT
v_call: TRBV19; j_call: TRBJ2-3; d_call: TRBD2; cdr3_aa: ASSNPSGYITDTQY
v_call: TRBV15; j_call: TRBJ2-7; d_call: TRBD1; cdr3_aa: ATSRGGTGEEQY
v_call: TRBV30; j_call: TRBJ2-1; d_call: .; cdr3_aa: ACVLVYEQF
v_call: TRBV25-1; j_call: TRBJ1-6; d_call: .; cdr3_aa: ASSEWSSPLH
v_call: TRBV5-6; j_call: TRBJ2-5; d_call: .; cdr3_aa: ASSLLGGQETQY
v_call: TRBV28; j_call: TRBJ1-2; d_call: .; cdr3_aa: ASSLFRGGYGYT
v_call: TRBV7-9; j_call: TRBJ1-1; d_call: .; cdr3_aa: ASSLRTVSNTEAF
v_call: TRBV7-2; j_call: TRBJ1-2; d_call: .; cdr3_aa: ASSLSGVGYT
v_call: TRBV7-3; j_call: TRBJ1-1; d_call: .; cdr3_aa: ASSLSVNTEAF
v_call: TRBV4-1; j_call: TRBJ2-7; d_call: TRBD2; cdr3_aa: ASSRIGTSGKD
v_call: TRBV6-1; j_call: TRBJ2-7; d_call: TRBD1; cdr3_aa: ASNDPPGQGGSYEQY
v_call: TRBV5-1; j_call: TRBJ1-5; d_call: TRBD1; cdr3_aa: ASSPGQGQPQH
v_call: TRBV9; j_call: TRBJ2-2; d_call: .; cdr3_aa: ASSPGAHTGELF
v_call: TRBV18; j_call: TRBJ2-1; d_call: TRBD2; cdr3_aa: ASSPPAGDPPNEQF
v_call: TRBV5-8; j_call: TRBJ1-2; d_call: TRBD1; cdr3_aa: ASSFRGASYGYT
v_call: TRBV27; j_call: TRBJ2-2; d_call: TRBD2; cdr3_aa: ASGRLAVNTGELF
v_call: TRBV14; j_call: TRBJ1-1; d_call: .; cdr3_aa: ASSQGFKAF
v_call: TRBV7-3; j_call: TRBJ1-1; d_call: .; cdr3_aa: ASSLMGATEAF
v_call: TRBV2; j_call: TRBJ1-5; d_call: TRBD1; cdr3_aa: ASSVRDRVGNQPQH
v_call: TRBV7-8; j_call: TRBJ2-7; d_call: .; cdr3_aa: ASSVLVTYEQY
v_call: TRBV6-1; j_call: TRBJ2-7; d_call: .; cdr3_aa: ASRMGAVRVYEQY
v_call: TRBV7-9; j_call: TRBJ2-5; d_call: TRBD1; cdr3_aa: ASSFGQGLQETQY
v_call: TRBV20-1; j_call: TRBJ1-3; d_call: .; cdr3_aa: SARNPNAIY
v_call: TRBV5-1; j_call: TRBJ2-1; d_call: TRBD2; cdr3_aa: ASSLAPGLASNEQF
v_call: TRBV18; j_call: TRBJ1-1; d_call: .; cdr3_aa: ASSDLTDSLEAF
v_call: TRBV7-3; j_call: TRBJ2-1; d_call: .; cdr3_aa: ASSLTEGNEQF